The 22 T cell receptor beta chains listed next were all sequenced from one sample in a study of shared clonotypes between healthy human individuals. Sequenced by immunoSEQ multiplex PCR; TCRdb stores in-frame clones only, minus some. The profile shows 2 million to 3 million clones, roughly 93% of them singletons. Sequencing was carried out using naive CD4+ T cells from PBMCs. Subset indicated: CD45RA+ positively selected. The receptor source for this set is a man younger than 35 in good health. Some clones in this sample may be carry-over from other donors' samples.

This sequence joins TRBV11-2 and TRBJ2-7; no clear D. V was shortened by 1 base and J by 4 bases, with 14 bases between the two germline ends. This CDR3 spans 15 amino acids. Germline V gives CDR1 SGHAT, CDR2 FQNNGV. In DNA, the CDR3 is TGTGCCAGCAGCTTAGCGTTAGCATCAAGGTACGAGCAGTACTTC. This translates into CASSLALASRYEQYF.

The chain is built from TRBV5-8 and TRBJ2-7; tentatively, D is TRBD2 (7 bases). Trimming cost V 2 bases and J 2 bases, with 14 bases left between them. The CDR3 has 15 residues. Germline-derived CDR1 and CDR2 are SGHTS and YDEGEE. The DNA of the CDR3 is TGTGCCAGCAGCTTTTGGGGGGGCCCTACCTACGAGCAGTACTTC. Translated: CASSFWGGPTYEQYF.

The genes are TRBV6-6 and TRBJ2-2; tentatively, D is TRBD1 (6 bases). From germline, CDR1 is MNHNY and CDR2 SVGAGI (reference sequence). The CDR3 runs to 15 residues. V lost 6 bases and J lost 5, with 16 bases in between. The CDR3 region is CASSSGQIGTGELFF. The CDR3 coding sequence is TGTGCCAGCAGCTCAGGACAGATAGGTACCGGGGAGCTGTTTTTT.

The rearrangement links TRBV6-5 to TRBJ2-5; 12 bases fit TRBD1. The CDR3 sequence is 15 residues long. The V and J ends lost 10 bases and 5 bases, in that order; junction bases with no gene match: 11. Looked up from germline, CDR1 is MNHEY and CDR2 is SVGAGI. CDR3 sequence: CATRAGQGAGETQYF. The CDR3 DNA reads as TGTGCCACCCGGGCGGGACAGGGGGCGGGGGAGACCCAGTACTTC.

Remarks on this clone: The same CDR3 can be traced to other DNA sequences in this sample. The V and J genes are TRBV5-4 and TRBJ1-2; D remains unclear. Per the germline V gene, CDR1 is SGHNT and CDR2 is YYREEE (reference sequence). This CDR3 has 13 residues. Trimming took off 4 bases at V and 2 bases at J, with 9 bases between the two ends. CDR3 nucleotides: TGTGCCAGCAGCCTGGACGGAAACTATGGCTACACCTTC. This encodes CASSLDGNYGYTF.

V is TRBV27 and J is TRBJ1-3; no definite D call. There are 11 residues in the CDR3. Germline CDR1 reads MNHEY; CDR2 reads SMNVEV (reference sequence). Trimming removed 6 bases from V and 5 bases from J, with 5 bases in between. CDR3 region: CASRHRNTIYF. CDR3 DNA sequence: TGTGCCAGCAGGCACAGAAACACCATATATTTT.

The J gene is TRBJ2-7, the V gene TRBV27, with 7 bases identical to TRBD1. This CDR3 region has 15 residues. Germline V gene lookup returns CDR1 MNHEY and CDR2 SMNVEV (reference sequence). The trim removed 0 bases at V and 1 base at J, leaving 3 bases unmatched. This chain's CDR3 is CASSLSTGMSYEQYF. CDR3 in DNA: TGTGCCAGCAGTTTATCGACAGGGATGTCCTACGAGCAGTACTTC.

The sample holds one count of this clone. The rearrangement joins TRBV4-1 to TRBJ1-1; no reliable D call. The V gene lost 3 bases and the J gene lost 4 bases, with 12 bases spanning the gap. The germline gives CDR1 MGHRA, CDR2 YSYEKL. The CDR3 runs to 14 residues. The CDR3 region is CASSQWKMGTEAFF. The CDR3 nucleotides read TGCGCCAGCAGCCAGTGGAAGATGGGCACTGAAGCTTTCTTT.

In its sample, this clone was seen once. The sample carries other DNA sequences with the same CDR3. This chain links TRBV18 with TRBJ1-2; a weak D match, TRBD1 (6 bases). The germline V gene has CDR1 KGHSH and CDR2 LQKENI. The CDR3 spans 13 residues. V dropped 6 bases and J dropped 2 bases, with 10 bases sitting between them. The CDR3 nucleotides are TGTGCCAGCTCCCAGGACAGCAACTATGGCTACACCTTC. Its translation: CASSQDSNYGYTF.

Worth noting for this clone: The same CDR3 can be traced to other DNA sequences in this sample. The J gene is TRBJ2-3, the V gene TRBV28; the D is unclear. The CDR3 has 12 amino acids. CDR1 is MDHEN and CDR2 is SYDVKM in the germline V gene. V lost 2 bases and J lost 6, with 6 bases in between. The CDR3 bases are TGTGCCAGCAGTTTACGAACGGATACGCAGTATTTT. Its translation: CASSLRTDTQYF.

The chain carries TRBV28 and TRBJ2-1, with D perhaps TRBD2 (6 bases). With 7 bases removed from V and 4 bases from J, the gap between germline ends came to 20 bases. Germline V CDR1 and CDR2: MDHEN, SYDVKM. The CDR3 loop spans 16 amino acids. In nucleotides, the CDR3 is TGTGCCAGCACCCCCCATAAGCGGGCGGGGTACAATGAGCAGTTCTTC. Its translation: CASTPHKRAGYNEQFF.

This clone was seen only a few times. The sample has other DNA sequences that encode this CDR3 too. The chain links TRBV30 to TRBJ1-5; 9 nucleotides agree with TRBD1. The CDR3 sequence is 14 residues long. Losses at the gene ends were 2 bases for V and 4 bases for J; bases not matched to a gene: 3. The germline V gene encodes CDR1 GTSNPN and CDR2 SVGIG (reference sequence). CDR3 residues: CAWSTGQGNQPQHF. CDR3 bases: TGTGCCTGGAGTACGGGACAGGGAAATCAGCCCCAGCATTTT.

With respect to this clone: The sample contains more than one DNA sequence encoding this CDR3. The chain uses TRBV28 and TRBJ2-7; 8 nucleotides agree with TRBD2. Germline CDR1 reads MDHEN; CDR2 reads SYDVKM. This CDR3 comprises 12 residues. V lost 6 bases and J lost 6; bases outside the gene matches: 4. The CDR3 region has the DNA TGTGCCAGCAGCCGGCTAGCGGGCGAGCAGTACTTC. Translation: CASSRLAGEQYF.

The rearrangement links TRBV6-6 to TRBJ2-1, with D possibly being TRBD1 or TRBD2 (5 bases each). V gave up 3 bases and J gave up 2 bases, with 11 bases separating them. Germline CDR1 reads MNHNY; CDR2 reads SVGAGI (reference sequence). This CDR3 comprises 15 residues. The CDR3 loop is CASSYGGPTYNEQFF. CDR3 sequence (DNA): TGTGCCAGCAGTTATGGGGGTCCCACCTACAATGAGCAGTTCTTC.

This clone was picked up one time. The chain is built from TRBV7-3 and TRBJ1-1, with a weak D call TRBD1 (6 bases). The CDR3 consists of 14 residues. CDR1 and CDR2 from the germline V gene are SGHTA and FQGTGA. V dropped 5 bases and J dropped 3 bases, with 13 bases sitting between them. The DNA of the CDR3 is TGTGCCAGCAGCGAGACAGGCGGGGACACTGAAGCTTTCTTT. Amino acid sequence: CASSETGGDTEAFF.

The chain has TRBV30 and TRBJ2-7, with 9 bases that match TRBD2. There are 17 residues in the CDR3. V was pared by 1 base and J by 6 bases, with 16 bases of the junction left unmatched. Germline assignment: CDR1 GTSNPN and CDR2 SVGIG (reference sequence). This CDR3 reads CAWSAPRLAGPLFEQYF. The CDR3 DNA reads as TGTGCCTGGAGTGCACCCCGGCTAGCGGGACCCCTTTTCGAGCAGTACTTC.

The rearrangement uses TRBV11-2 and TRBJ2-7, with 8 bases that match TRBD1. There are 16 residues in the CDR3. Germline V CDR1 and CDR2: SGHAT, FQNNGV. J gave up 3 bases and V 4 bases, and 11 bases lay outside the gene matches. Written as DNA, the CDR3 is TGTGCCAGCAGCTCCAGCCCCAGGGGGCGCCTCTACGAGCAGTACTTC. Amino acid sequence: CASSSSPRGRLYEQYF.

This chain connects TRBV2 to TRBJ2-1; 8 bases fit TRBD2. Germline CDR1 and CDR2: SNHLY and FYNNEI. This CDR3 has 16 amino acids. V lost 0 bases to trimming and J lost 9 bases; unmatched junction nucleotides: 10. Here the CDR3 reads CASSEAPGTRVAEQFF. DNA for the CDR3: TGTGCCAGCAGTGAAGCCCCCGGGACTAGAGTGGCTGAGCAGTTCTTC. Based on the CDR3 plus reference TRBV2 and TRBJ2-1, the full variable domain is EPEVTQTPSHQVTQMGQEVILRCVPISNHLYFYWYRQILGQKVEFLVSFYNNEISEKSEIFDDQFSVERPDGSNFTLKIRSTKLEDSAMYFCASSEAPGTRVAEQFFGPGTRLTVL.

This chain uses TRBV7-3 with TRBJ2-3; tentative D call: TRBD1 (6 bases). The CDR3 spans 15 residues. The ends were cut back, 4 bases at V and 2 bases at J, with 13 bases in the middle. Germline CDR1 is SGHTA and CDR2 is FQGTGA. CDR3: CASSSRGMVTDTQYF. The CDR3 region has the DNA TGTGCCAGCAGCTCAAGGGGGATGGTCACAGATACGCAGTATTTT. The complete variable domain, with remaining parts taken from reference TRBV7-3 and TRBJ2-3, reads GAGVSQTPSNKVTEKGKYVELRCDPISGHTALYWYRQSLGQGPEFLIYFQGTGAADDSGLPNDRFFAVRPEGSVSTLKIQRTERGDSAVYLCASSSRGMVTDTQYFGPGTRLTVL.

V is TRBV14 and J is TRBJ2-1; 10 bases align to TRBD2. The CDR3 sequence is 15 residues long. Germline V gives CDR1 SGHDN, CDR2 FVKESK. V shed 1 base and J 11 bases; nucleotides not matched to a gene: 8. CDR3 DNA sequence: TGTGCCAGCAGCCAAGTTAGCGGGAGGACGACTCAGCAGTTCTTC. This gives the protein CASSQVSGRTTQQFF. Full variable domain (outside the CDR3, taken from reference TRBV14 and TRBJ2-1): EAGVTQFPSHSVIEKGQTVTLRCDPISGHDNLYWYRRVMGKEIKFLLHFVKESKQDESGMPNNRFLAERTGGTYSTLKVQPAELEDSGVYFCASSQVSGRTTQQFFGPGTRLTVL.

The V call is TRBV4-1, the J call TRBJ2-3; unclear D gene. V shed 0 bases and J shed 2 bases, with 9 bases lying between them. The CDR3 is 15 residues long. Germline CDR1 MGHRA, CDR2 YSYEKL. CDR3 nucleotide sequence: TGCGCCAGCAGCCAAGAACATCGTTCCACAGATACGCAGTATTTT. It translates to CASSQEHRSTDTQYF.

The V call is TRBV27, the J call TRBJ1-1; 11 bases align to TRBD1. The V gene end was trimmed by 6 bases and the J gene end by 5 bases; junction bases not matched to a gene: 8. The CDR3 has 15 amino acids. CDR1 and CDR2 (germline): MNHEY, SMNVEV (reference sequence). Here the CDR3 reads CASRILGQGETEAFF. Written as DNA, the CDR3 is TGTGCCAGCAGAATCCTGGGACAGGGGGAAACTGAAGCTTTCTTT.